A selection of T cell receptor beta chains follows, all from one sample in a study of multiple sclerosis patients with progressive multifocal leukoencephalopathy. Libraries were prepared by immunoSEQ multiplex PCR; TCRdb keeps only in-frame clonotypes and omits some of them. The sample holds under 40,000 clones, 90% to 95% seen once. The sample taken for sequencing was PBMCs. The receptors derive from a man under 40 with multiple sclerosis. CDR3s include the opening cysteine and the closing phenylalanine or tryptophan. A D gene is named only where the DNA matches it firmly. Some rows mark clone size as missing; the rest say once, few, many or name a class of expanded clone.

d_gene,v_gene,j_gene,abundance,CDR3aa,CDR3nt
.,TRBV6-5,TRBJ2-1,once,CASSYSSIGLEQFF,TGTGCCAGCAGTTACTCGAGTATCGGGTTAGAGCAGTTCTTC
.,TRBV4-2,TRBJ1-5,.,CASSQDWTEYSNQPQHF,TGTGCCAGCAGCCAAGATTGGACGGAATATAGCAATCAGCCCCAGCATTTT
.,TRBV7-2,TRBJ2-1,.,CASSQLGPVGYEQFF,TGTGCCAGCAGCCAGTTGGGCCCCGTTGGGTATGAGCAGTTCTTC
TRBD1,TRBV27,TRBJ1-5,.,CASSPRGGANQPQHF,TGTGCCAGCAGTCCCCGAGGGGGCGCTAATCAGCCCCAGCATTTT
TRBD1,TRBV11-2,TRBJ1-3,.,CASSLDLGQRKGNTIYF,TGTGCCAGCAGCTTAGACCTGGGACAGAGGAAGGGAAACACCATATATTTT
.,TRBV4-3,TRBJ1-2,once,CASSQERENYGYTF,TGCGCCAGCAGCCAAGAAAGGGAAAACTATGGCTACACCTTC
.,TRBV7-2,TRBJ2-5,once,CASSLGRLRETQYF,TGTGCCAGCAGTTTGGGGCGACTGAGAGAGACCCAGTACTTC
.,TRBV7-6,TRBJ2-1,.,CASSPRGGGGSYNEQFF,TGTGCCAGCAGCCCCCGAGGTGGAGGGGGCTCCTACAATGAGCAGTTCTTC
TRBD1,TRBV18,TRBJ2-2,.,CASSLRQGKDGELFF,TGTGCCAGCTCACTCCGACAGGGAAAGGACGGGGAGCTGTTTTTT
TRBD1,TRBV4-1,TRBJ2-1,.,CASSQTGGPYNEQFF,TGCGCCAGCAGCCAAACAGGGGGCCCCTACAATGAGCAGTTCTTC
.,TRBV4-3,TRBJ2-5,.,CASSQVSHAGGMAQETQYF,TGCGCCAGCAGCCAAGTTAGCCACGCAGGAGGAATGGCCCAAGAGACCCAGTACTTC
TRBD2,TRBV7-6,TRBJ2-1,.,CASSFVAGSYNEQFF,TGTGCCAGCAGCTTTGTAGCGGGTTCCTACAATGAGCAGTTCTTC
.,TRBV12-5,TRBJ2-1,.,CASGLVAAGVEQFF,TGTGCTAGTGGTTTAGTGGCGGCAGGGGTTGAGCAGTTCTTC
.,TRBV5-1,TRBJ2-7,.,CASSLSMGELIDF,TGCGCCAGCAGCTTGAGTATGGGGGAGCTGATAGACTTC
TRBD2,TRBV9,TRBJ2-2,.,CASSPTSGTAGELFF,TGTGCCAGCAGCCCGACTAGCGGGACAGCCGGGGAGCTGTTTTTT
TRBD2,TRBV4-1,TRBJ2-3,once,CASSPRDSGRTTDTQYF,TGCGCCAGCAGCCCTAGAGATAGCGGGAGAACGACAGATACGCAGTATTTT
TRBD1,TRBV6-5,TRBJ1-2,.,CASSYTGGLSNYGYTF,TGTGCCAGCAGTTACACAGGGGGCTTGTCGAACTATGGCTACACCTTC